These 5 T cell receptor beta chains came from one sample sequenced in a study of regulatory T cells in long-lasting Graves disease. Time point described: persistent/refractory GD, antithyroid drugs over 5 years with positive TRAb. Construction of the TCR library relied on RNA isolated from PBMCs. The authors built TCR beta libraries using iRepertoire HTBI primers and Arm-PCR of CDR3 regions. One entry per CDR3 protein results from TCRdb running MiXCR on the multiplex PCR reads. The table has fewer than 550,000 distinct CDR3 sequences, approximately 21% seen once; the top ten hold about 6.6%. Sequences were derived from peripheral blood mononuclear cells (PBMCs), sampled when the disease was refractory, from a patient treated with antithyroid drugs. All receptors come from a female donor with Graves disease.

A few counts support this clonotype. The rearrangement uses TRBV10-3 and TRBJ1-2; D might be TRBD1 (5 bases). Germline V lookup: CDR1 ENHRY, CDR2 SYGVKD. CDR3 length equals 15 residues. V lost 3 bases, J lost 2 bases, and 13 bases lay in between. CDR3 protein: CAISDPVGENYGYTF. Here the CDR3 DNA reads TGTGCCATCAGTGACCCCGTGGGGGAAAACTATGGCTACACCTTC.

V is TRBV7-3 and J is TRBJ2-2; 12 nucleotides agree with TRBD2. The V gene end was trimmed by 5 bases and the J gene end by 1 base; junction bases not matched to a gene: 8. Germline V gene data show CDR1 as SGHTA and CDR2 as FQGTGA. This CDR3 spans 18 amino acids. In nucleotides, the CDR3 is TGTGCCAGCAGCGAAGGACTAGCGGGGACTGGGAACACCGGGGAGCTGTTTTTT. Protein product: CASSEGLAGTGNTGELFF.

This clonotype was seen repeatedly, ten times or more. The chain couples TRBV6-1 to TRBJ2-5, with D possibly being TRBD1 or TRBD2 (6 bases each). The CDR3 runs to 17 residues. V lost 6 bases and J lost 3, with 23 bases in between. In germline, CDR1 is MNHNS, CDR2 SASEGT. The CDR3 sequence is CASRHAGGLRLEETQYF. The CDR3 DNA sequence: TGTGCCAGCAGGCACGCCGGGGGCCTAAGACTCGAAGAGACCCAGTACTTC.

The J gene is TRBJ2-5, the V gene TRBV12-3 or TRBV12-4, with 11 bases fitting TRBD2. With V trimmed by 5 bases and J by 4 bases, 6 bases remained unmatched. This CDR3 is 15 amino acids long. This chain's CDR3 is CASSAGGLAGETQYF. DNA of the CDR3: TGTGCCAGCAGTGCGGGAGGACTAGCGGGAGAGACCCAGTACTTC.

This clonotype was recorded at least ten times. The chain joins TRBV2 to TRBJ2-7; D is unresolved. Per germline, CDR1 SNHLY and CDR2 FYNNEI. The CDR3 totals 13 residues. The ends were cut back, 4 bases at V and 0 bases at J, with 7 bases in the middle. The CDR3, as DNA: TGTGCCAGCAGTGTCTTCGACTCCTACGAGCAGTACTTC. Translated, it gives CASSVFDSYEQYF. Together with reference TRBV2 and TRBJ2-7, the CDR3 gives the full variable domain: EPEVTQTPSHQVTQMGQEVILRCVPISNHLYFYWYRQILGQKVEFLVSFYNNEISEKSEIFDDQFSVERPDGSNFTLKIRSTKLEDSAMYFCASSVFDSYEQYFGPGTRLTVT.